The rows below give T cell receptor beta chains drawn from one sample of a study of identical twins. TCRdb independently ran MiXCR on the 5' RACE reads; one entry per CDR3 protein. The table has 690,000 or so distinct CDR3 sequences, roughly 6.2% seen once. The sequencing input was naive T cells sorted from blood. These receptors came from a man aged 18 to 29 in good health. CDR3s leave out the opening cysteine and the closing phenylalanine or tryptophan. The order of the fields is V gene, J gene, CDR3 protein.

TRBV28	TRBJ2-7	ASGLLYEQY
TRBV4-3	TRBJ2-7	ASSQTGGSHEQY
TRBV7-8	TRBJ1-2	ASSLERGTGGNGYT
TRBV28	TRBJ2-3	RTGDTDTQY
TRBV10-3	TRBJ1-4	AIKGGTNEKLF
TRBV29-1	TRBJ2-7	SVEWTGDYEQY
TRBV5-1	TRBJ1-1	ASSSPRTGTKAF
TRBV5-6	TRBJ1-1	ASSSAAMNTEAF
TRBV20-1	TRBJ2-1	SARELAGLSEQF
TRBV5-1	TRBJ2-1	ASSLAEGTRAQF
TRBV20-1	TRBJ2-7	SARDGSSGRYEQY
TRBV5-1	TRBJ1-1	ASSLGQGEAF
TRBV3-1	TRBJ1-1	ASSQPTGTGKPTEAF
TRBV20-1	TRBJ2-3	SATQLPTSDNTDTQY
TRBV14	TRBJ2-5	ASSPRQGVGETQY
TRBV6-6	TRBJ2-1	ASIDSDNEQF
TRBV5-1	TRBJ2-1	ASSLRSGGDEQF
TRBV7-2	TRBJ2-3	ASSLAGGHNTDTQY
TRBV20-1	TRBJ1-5	SAEAGQGVQPQH